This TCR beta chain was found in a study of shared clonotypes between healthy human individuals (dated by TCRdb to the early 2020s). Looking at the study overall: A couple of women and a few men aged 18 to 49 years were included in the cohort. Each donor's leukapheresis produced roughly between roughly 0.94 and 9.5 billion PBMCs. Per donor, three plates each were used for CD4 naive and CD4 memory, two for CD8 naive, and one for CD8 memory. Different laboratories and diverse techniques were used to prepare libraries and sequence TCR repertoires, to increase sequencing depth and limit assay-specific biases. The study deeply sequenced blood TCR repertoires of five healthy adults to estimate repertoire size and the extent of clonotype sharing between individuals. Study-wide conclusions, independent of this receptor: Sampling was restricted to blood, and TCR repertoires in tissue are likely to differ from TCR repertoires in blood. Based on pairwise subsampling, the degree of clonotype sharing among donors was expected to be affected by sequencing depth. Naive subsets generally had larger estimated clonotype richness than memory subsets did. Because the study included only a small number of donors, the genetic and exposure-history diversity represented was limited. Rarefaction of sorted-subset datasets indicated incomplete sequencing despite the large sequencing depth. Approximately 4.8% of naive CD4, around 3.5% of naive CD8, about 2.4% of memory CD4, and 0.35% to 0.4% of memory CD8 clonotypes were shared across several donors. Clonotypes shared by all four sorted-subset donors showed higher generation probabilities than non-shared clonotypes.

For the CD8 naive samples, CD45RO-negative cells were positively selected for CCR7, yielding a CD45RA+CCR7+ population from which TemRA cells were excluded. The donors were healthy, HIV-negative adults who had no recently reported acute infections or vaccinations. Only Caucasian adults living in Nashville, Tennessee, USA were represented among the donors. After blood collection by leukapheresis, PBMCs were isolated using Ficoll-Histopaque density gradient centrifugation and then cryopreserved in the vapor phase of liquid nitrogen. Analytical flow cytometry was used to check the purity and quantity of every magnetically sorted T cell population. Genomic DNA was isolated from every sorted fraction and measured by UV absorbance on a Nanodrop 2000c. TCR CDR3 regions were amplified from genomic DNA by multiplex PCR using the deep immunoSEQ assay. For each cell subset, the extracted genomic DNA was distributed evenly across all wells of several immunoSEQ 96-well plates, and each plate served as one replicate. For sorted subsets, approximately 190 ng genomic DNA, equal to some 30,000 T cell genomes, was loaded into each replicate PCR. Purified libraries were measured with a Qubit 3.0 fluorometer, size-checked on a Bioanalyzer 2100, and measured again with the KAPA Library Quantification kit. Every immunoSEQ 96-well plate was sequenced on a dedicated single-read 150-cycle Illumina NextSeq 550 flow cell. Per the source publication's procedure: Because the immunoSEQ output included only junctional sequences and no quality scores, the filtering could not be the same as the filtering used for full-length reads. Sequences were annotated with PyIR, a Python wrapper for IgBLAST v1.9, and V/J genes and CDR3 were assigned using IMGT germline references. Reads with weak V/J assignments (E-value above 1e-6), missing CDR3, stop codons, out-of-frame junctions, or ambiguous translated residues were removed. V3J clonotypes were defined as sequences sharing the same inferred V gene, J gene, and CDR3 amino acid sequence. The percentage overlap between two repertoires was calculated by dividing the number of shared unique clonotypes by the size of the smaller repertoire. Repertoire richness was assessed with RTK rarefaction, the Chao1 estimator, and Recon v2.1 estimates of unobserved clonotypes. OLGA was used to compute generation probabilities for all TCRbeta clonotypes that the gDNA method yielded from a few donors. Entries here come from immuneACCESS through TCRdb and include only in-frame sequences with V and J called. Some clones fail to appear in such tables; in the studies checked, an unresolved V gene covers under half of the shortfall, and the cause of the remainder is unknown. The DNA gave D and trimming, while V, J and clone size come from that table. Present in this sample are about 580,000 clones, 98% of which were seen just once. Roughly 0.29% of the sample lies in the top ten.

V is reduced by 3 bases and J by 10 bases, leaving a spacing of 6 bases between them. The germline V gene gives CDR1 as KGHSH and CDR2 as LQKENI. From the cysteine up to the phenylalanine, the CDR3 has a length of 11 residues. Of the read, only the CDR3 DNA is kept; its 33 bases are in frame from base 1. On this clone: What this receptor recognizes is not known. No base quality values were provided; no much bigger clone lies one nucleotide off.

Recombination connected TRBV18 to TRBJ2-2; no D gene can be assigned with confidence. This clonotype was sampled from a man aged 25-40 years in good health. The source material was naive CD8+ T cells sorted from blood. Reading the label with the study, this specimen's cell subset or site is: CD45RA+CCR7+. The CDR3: CASSPGLELFF. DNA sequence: TGTGCCAGCTCACCGGGCCTGGAGCTGTTTTTT.